This T cell receptor (beta chain) is from a study of OX40 agonist ivuxolimab in advanced cancers. The overall study: Patients undergoing dose escalation presented with hepatocellular carcinoma, melanoma, renal cell or head and neck cancer. The study's findings and limits: Relative to CD4+, CD8+ T cells held more expanded clones on average.

TCRdb's table, derived via immunoSEQ multiplex PCR, lists solely in-frame clones and lacks some. The table includes some 80,000 clones, around nine tenths detected once. V was trimmed by 3 bases and J by 5 bases, leaving 8 bases between them. CDR3 length equals 12 residues. Germline values: CDR1 SGHTS, CDR2 YDEGEE. This clone appeared a few times. No antigen is known for it. Here the sequenced sample was CD4+ or CD8+ T cells sorted from blood, taken in a trial of the OX40 agonist ivuxolimab. The TCR comes from an adult with an advanced solid tumor such as melanoma, head and neck, liver or kidney cancer. The chain is built from TRBV5-8 and TRBJ1-2; D gene ambiguous. The CDR3 here is CASSSRTYGYTF. The DNA of the CDR3 is TGTGCCAGCAGCTCGAGGACGTATGGCTACACCTTC.